Below are 28 T cell receptor beta chains sequenced from a single sample in a study of blood T cell repertoires in COVID-19. Sequenced by immunoSEQ multiplex PCR; TCRdb stores in-frame clones only, minus some. The sample yields roughly 150,000 clones, about 84% seen once. Input material: PBMCs or T cells enriched from blood (not recorded which). All receptors come from a woman aged 40-49 years with acute COVID-19.

V usage is TRBV4-2 and J usage is TRBJ1-5, with 8 bases identical to TRBD1. The V and J ends lost 0 bases and 7 bases, in that order; junction bases with no gene match: 5. The CDR3 has 15 residues. Germline V gene sequence: CDR1 LGHNA, CDR2 YNFKEQ. The CDR3 DNA sequence: TGTGCCAGCAGCCAAGATCAGACAGGGGCCCAGCCCCAGCATTTT. As protein: CASSQDQTGAQPQHF.

The chain uses TRBV12-5 and TRBJ1-1; tentative D call: TRBD1 (5 bases). CDR3 length: 13 residues. The V and J ends lost 4 bases and 8 bases respectively, with 14 bases between them. In germline, CDR1 is LGHNT, CDR2 FRNRAP. This chain's CDR3 is CASGSSDSTEAFF. CDR3 in DNA: TGTGCTAGTGGTTCCTCAGACAGCACCGAAGCTTTCTTT.

Of note for this clone: This may be a read error, as it is one base from a much larger clone. This chain joins TRBV4-2 and TRBJ1-1, with TRBD1 identical over 9 bases. V dropped 2 bases and J dropped 1; count of bases not matched to a gene: 2. The CDR3 covers 15 residues. Germline loops: CDR1 LGHNA, CDR2 YNFKEQ. CDR3 amino acids: CASSQKTGGNTEAFF. In DNA form, the CDR3 reads TGTGCCAGCAGCCAAAAGACAGGGGGGAACACTGAAGCTTTCTTT.

This clone has a handful of counts. The rearrangement joins TRBV14 to TRBJ1-3; D gene ambiguous. The germline V and J ends were trimmed by 6 bases and 2 bases, with 11 bases remaining between them. Germline CDR1 is SGHDN and CDR2 is FVKESK. The CDR3 extends over 14 amino acids. CDR3 residues: CASSHLGAGNTIYF. The CDR3 DNA reads TGTGCCAGCAGTCACCTCGGAGCTGGAAACACCATATATTTT. The full variable domain, rest sourced from reference TRBV14 and TRBJ1-3, is EAGVTQFPSHSVIEKGQTVTLRCDPISGHDNLYWYRRVMGKEIKFLLHFVKESKQDESGMPNNRFLAERTGGTYSTLKVQPAELEDSGVYFCASSHLGAGNTIYFGEGSWLTVV.

J is TRBJ1-1 and V is TRBV7-9, with TRBD1 as a possible D gene (6 bases). The CDR3 is 14 residues long. V lost 5 bases to trimming and J lost 5 bases, with 15 bases between them. Germline CDR1 SEHNR, CDR2 FQNEAQ (reference sequence). The CDR3 region is CASSPSGGTTEAFF. The DNA for the CDR3 is TGTGCCAGCAGCCCTTCGGGGGGCACGACTGAAGCTTTCTTT. The variable domain in full, with the rest retrieved from reference TRBV7-9 and TRBJ1-1, is DTGVSQNPRHKITKRGQNVTFRCDPISEHNRLYWYRQTLGQGPEFLTYFQNEAQLEKSRLLSDRFSAERPKGSFSTLEIQRTEQGDSAMYLCASSPSGGTTEAFFGQGTRLTVV.

The chain is built from TRBV6-5 and TRBJ2-3; the match to TRBD1 covers 9 bases. V dropped 6 bases and J dropped 11; count of bases not matched to a gene: 15. The CDR3 covers 15 residues. CDR1 MNHEY and CDR2 SVGAGI come from the germline V gene. CDR3 nucleotide sequence: TGTGCCAGCAGGTCGGGACAGGGCCTGCCCCAGGTGCAGTATTTT. As protein: CASRSGQGLPQVQYF.

The CDR3 nucleotides read TGTGCCAGCAGCCCCGGCGGGGGACCTGGACAAGAGACCCAGTACTTC. Encoded protein: CASSPGGGPGQETQYF. The V and J genes are TRBV7-8 and TRBJ2-5, with 7 positions matching TRBD2. V shed 5 bases, J shed 2 bases, and the junction held 11 bases outside the gene matches. This CDR3 region has 16 residues. Per germline, CDR1 SGHVS and CDR2 FQNEAQ.

The chain recombines TRBV19 with TRBJ2-7; perhaps TRBD2 as D (5 bases). Trimming took off 6 bases at V and 4 bases at J, with 19 bases between the two ends. The CDR3 extends over 15 amino acids. Per germline, CDR1 LNHDA and CDR2 SQIVND (reference sequence). CDR3 DNA: TGTGCCAGTAGCATCGGCGTAGGAGGATCGTACGAGCAGTACGTC. Protein: CASSIGVGGSYEQYV.

The genes are TRBV7-2 and TRBJ2-3; TRBD2 matches 9 bases. The CDR3 consists of 16 residues. CDR1 is SGHTA, CDR2 FQGNSA, per germline. Germline trimming cut 7 bases from V and 7 bases from J; bases unmatched to any gene: 15. This chain's CDR3 is CASTSSGGLAGYTQYF. For the CDR3, the DNA is TGTGCCAGCACCTCCTCGGGTGGGCTAGCGGGGTATACGCAGTATTTT.

The V gene is TRBV11-2, the J gene TRBJ2-5; weak D call: TRBD2 (7 bases). Germline V lookup: CDR1 SGHAT, CDR2 FQNNGV. The V and J ends lost 2 bases and 3 bases respectively, with 16 bases between them. CDR3 size: 16 residues. CDR3 sequence: CASSLWGGVREETQYF. The CDR3 nucleotides read TGTGCCAGCAGCTTATGGGGGGGCGTTAGGGAAGAGACCCAGTACTTC. Full variable domain (remainder filled in from reference TRBV11-2 and TRBJ2-5): EAGVAQSPRYKIIEKRQSVAFWCNPISGHATLYWYQQILGQGPKLLIQFQNNGVVDDSQLPKDRFSAERLKGVDSTLKIQPAKLEDSAVYLCASSLWGGVREETQYFGPGTRLLVL.

Many counts were recorded for this clone. V is TRBV3-1 (or the pseudogene TRBV3-2) and J is TRBJ2-3, with TRBD2 as a possible D gene (5 bases). Germline V gene data show CDR1 as LGHDT and CDR2 as YNNKEL (reference sequence). The CDR3 loop spans 15 amino acids. V was cut by 0 bases and J by 6 bases, with 13 bases left in between. CDR3 bases: TGTGCCAGCAGCCAAGAGGGAGCTGCCTTGGATACGCAGTATTTT. This translates into CASSQEGAALDTQYF.

The chain carries TRBV7-3 and TRBJ2-1; weak D call: TRBD2 (5 bases). Trimming left V 3 bases short and J 4 bases short, with 7 bases between. The germline V gene has CDR1 SGHTA and CDR2 FQGTGA. The CDR3 covers 13 residues. For the CDR3, the DNA is TGTGCCAGCAGCTTTACTAGATACAATGAGCAGTTCTTC. Its translation is CASSFTRYNEQFF. Together with reference TRBV7-3 and TRBJ2-1, the CDR3 gives the full variable domain: GAGVSQTPSNKVTEKGKYVELRCDPISGHTALYWYRQSLGQGPEFLIYFQGTGAADDSGLPNDRFFAVRPEGSVSTLKIQRTERGDSAVYLCASSFTRYNEQFFGPGTRLTVL.

The gene calls are TRBV3-1 (or the pseudogene TRBV3-2) and TRBJ1-5; D not resolved. Between the trimmed V and J ends, which lost 0 bases and 5 bases, there was a span of 11 bases. Germline loops: CDR1 LGHDT, CDR2 YNNKEL (reference sequence). This CDR3 region has 15 residues. The CDR3 reads CASSQDLSEHQPQHF. The CDR3 DNA sequence: TGTGCCAGCAGCCAAGATCTCTCAGAACATCAGCCCCAGCATTTT.

This chain joins TRBV20-1 and TRBJ1-5, with 12 bases matching TRBD1. Germline assignment: CDR1 DFQATT and CDR2 SNEGSKA (reference sequence). V gave up 3 bases and J gave up 6 bases; unmatched junction bases: 6. This CDR3 has 15 residues. CDR3 nucleotides: TGCAGTGCTAGTCCGGGGGGACAGGGGGCTCAGCCCCAGCATTTT. Translated, it gives CSASPGGQGAQPQHF.

The chain is built from TRBV9 and TRBJ1-2; D ambiguous. From germline, CDR1 is SGDLS and CDR2 YYNGEE. V was shortened by 0 bases and J by 9 bases, with 6 bases between the two germline ends. The CDR3 contains 11 residues. The CDR3 nucleotides are TGTGCCAGCAGCGTAGCTGACAGCTACACCTTC. This codes for CASSVADSYTF.

This sequence joins TRBV29-1 and TRBJ1-2, with D possibly being TRBD1 (6 bases). Trimming removed 7 bases from V and 5 bases from J, with 20 bases in between. The CDR3 spans 14 residues. Germline-derived CDR1 and CDR2 are SQVTM and ANQGSEA. The CDR3 region has the DNA TGCAGCGGCTCGGCTGGATCAGGGGCTTATGGCTACACCTTC. Its protein is CSGSAGSGAYGYTF.

The chain combines TRBV9 with TRBJ2-5, with 7 positions matching TRBD1. The CDR3 length is 14 residues. Unmatched junction bases numbered 7, after V lost 4 bases and J lost 4 bases. Germline CDR1 reads SGDLS; CDR2 reads YYNGEE. CDR3 region: CASSLGTEGETQYF. CDR3 DNA: TGTGCCAGCAGCTTGGGGACAGAAGGAGAGACCCAGTACTTC.

The rearrangement joins TRBV2 to TRBJ2-3; TRBD2 matches 12 bases. The trim removed 6 bases at V and 4 bases at J, leaving 5 bases unmatched. Germline V gives CDR1 SNHLY, CDR2 FYNNEI. The CDR3 is 15 residues long. The CDR3 here is CASRKLAGGADTQYF. CDR3 sequence (DNA): TGTGCCAGCAGGAAACTAGCGGGAGGAGCAGATACGCAGTATTTT.

The chain carries TRBV7-4 and TRBJ1-6, with TRBD1 matching 9 bases. The V segment lost 4 bases and the J segment 7 bases; nucleotides outside the gene matches: 14. CDR1 is SGHVT, CDR2 SQSDAQ, per germline. The length of the CDR3 is 18 residues. The DNA for the CDR3 is TGTGCCAGCAGCTCAAGACTATGGGACAGGGTGGAAAATTCACCCCTCCACTTT. As protein: CASSSRLWDRVENSPLHF.

Regarding this clone: This sample includes further DNA sequences coding for the same CDR3. CDR3 region: CASGLPAGGDGYTF. For the CDR3, the DNA is TGTGCTAGTGGGTTGCCGGCGGGGGGGGACGGCTACACCTTC. The V and J genes are TRBV12-5 and TRBJ1-2; D may be TRBD1 (5 bases). V lost 6 bases and J lost 8, with 19 bases in between. Germline V gene data show CDR1 as LGHNT and CDR2 as FRNRAP. CDR3 length equals 14 residues.

V and J are TRBV6-5 and TRBJ2-3; 7 nucleotides match TRBD2. Looked up from germline, CDR1 is MNHEY and CDR2 is SVGAGI. There are 16 residues in the CDR3. Losses at the gene ends were 2 bases for V and 2 bases for J; bases not matched to a gene: 7. The DNA of the CDR3 is TGTGCCAGCAGTTACGGGACGGGAGGCCCCACAGATACGCAGTATTTT. This gives the protein CASSYGTGGPTDTQYF.

The genes are TRBV15 and TRBJ1-2; no clear D. V lost 3 bases and J 7 bases, leaving 9 bases between the germline ends. Germline V gene sequence: CDR1 LNHNV, CDR2 YYDKDF (reference sequence). The CDR3 has 12 amino acids. Here the CDR3 reads CATSRAEVGYTF. The DNA for the CDR3 is TGTGCCACCAGCAGGGCCGAGGTTGGCTACACCTTC. The whole variable domain, remainder taken from reference TRBV15 and TRBJ1-2, is DAMVIQNPRYQVTQFGKPVTLSCSQTLNHNVMYWYQQKSSQAPKLLFHYYDKDFNNEADTPDNFQSRRPNTSFCFLDIRSPGLGDTAMYLCATSRAEVGYTFGSGTRLTVV.

This sequence joins TRBV7-9 and TRBJ2-3; 9 positions match TRBD1. Trimming cost V 3 bases and J 3 bases; bases outside gene matches: 4. Looked up from germline, CDR1 is SEHNR and CDR2 is FQNEAQ (reference sequence). This CDR3 has 15 residues. The CDR3 loop reads CASSFGTGITDTQYF. The CDR3, as DNA: TGTGCCAGCAGCTTCGGGACAGGGATAACAGATACGCAGTATTTT.

This chain links TRBV7-9 with TRBJ1-6; D gene unclear. With 3 bases removed from V and 5 bases from J, the gap between germline ends came to 11 bases. The CDR3 runs to 15 residues. Per germline, CDR1 SEHNR and CDR2 FQNEAQ (reference sequence). CDR3 loop: CASSFHRQDNSPLHF. The CDR3 DNA is TGTGCCAGCAGCTTTCACCGTCAGGATAATTCACCCCTCCACTTT.

The rearrangement uses TRBV7-2 and TRBJ2-1, with 8 nucleotides matching TRBD2. This CDR3 has 14 amino acids. Germline CDR1 reads SGHTA; CDR2 reads FQGNSA. V shed 4 bases and J 15 bases; nucleotides not matched to a gene: 14. The CDR3 region is CASSSASAGETRFF. The CDR3 DNA is TGTGCCAGCAGCTCCGCGTCAGCGGGAGAAACCCGGTTCTTC.

This clone was detected only once. This chain uses TRBV14 with TRBJ2-7; 8 nucleotides agree with TRBD2. Germline CDR1 SGHDN, CDR2 FVKESK. The CDR3 consists of 16 residues. With 5 bases clipped from V and 3 bases from J, the junction kept 12 bases outside the gene matches. CDR3 in amino acids: CASSYGLARAGYEQYF. The CDR3 DNA is TGTGCCAGCAGCTATGGACTAGCTCGAGCTGGCTACGAGCAGTACTTC. Full variable domain (remainder filled in from reference TRBV14 and TRBJ2-7): EAGVTQFPSHSVIEKGQTVTLRCDPISGHDNLYWYRRVMGKEIKFLLHFVKESKQDESGMPNNRFLAERTGGTYSTLKVQPAELEDSGVYFCASSYGLARAGYEQYFGPGTRLTVT.

V is TRBV5-1 and J is TRBJ2-1, with D perhaps matching TRBD2 (6 bases). Germline CDR1 SGHRS, CDR2 YFSETQ. The CDR3 runs to 14 residues. Trimming stripped 2 bases from V and 7 bases from J, with 13 bases between. CDR3 nucleotide sequence: TGCGCCAGCAGCTTACCGGGAGAGTTGAATGAGCAGTTCTTC. Amino acids: CASSLPGELNEQFF.

The J gene is TRBJ2-1, the V gene TRBV6-5; D is possibly TRBD1 (5 bases). This CDR3 spans 14 amino acids. V shed 10 bases and J shed 0 bases, with 13 bases lying between them. CDR1 is MNHEY, CDR2 SVGAGI, per germline. The CDR3, as DNA: TGTGCCACGACAGCGAAATACTCCTACAATGAGCAGTTCTTC. Encoded protein: CATTAKYSYNEQFF.